This T cell receptor (beta chain) was captured in a study of read filtering for tumor transcriptome and immune sequencing. The library was built from around 380 ng RNA with molecular barcoded adaptors for alpha/delta and beta/gamma chains. Each CDR3 protein gets one entry after TCRdb re-called the reads with MiXCR. The sample carries 30,000 to 40,000 distinct CDR3 sequences, 10% to 15% recorded once. With regard to this clonotype: This could be a read error, since a much larger clone is one nucleotide away.

Sampling of bone marrow took place during active disease in every patient. The CDR3 is 14 amino acids. Germline V gives CDR1 SEHNR, CDR2 FQNEAQ (reference sequence). Trimming left V 8 bases short and J 0 bases short, with 13 bases between. Sequenced material: a population of CD138-negative cells sorted from bone marrow. The receptor's source is a donor at least 40 years old with multiple myeloma. The V gene is TRBV7-9, the J gene TRBJ1-1, with D maybe TRBD1 (5 bases). This CDR3 reads CASRDGGVNTEAFF. The CDR3 DNA reads as TGTGCCAGCCGGGACGGAGGAGTGAACACTGAAGCTTTCTTT.